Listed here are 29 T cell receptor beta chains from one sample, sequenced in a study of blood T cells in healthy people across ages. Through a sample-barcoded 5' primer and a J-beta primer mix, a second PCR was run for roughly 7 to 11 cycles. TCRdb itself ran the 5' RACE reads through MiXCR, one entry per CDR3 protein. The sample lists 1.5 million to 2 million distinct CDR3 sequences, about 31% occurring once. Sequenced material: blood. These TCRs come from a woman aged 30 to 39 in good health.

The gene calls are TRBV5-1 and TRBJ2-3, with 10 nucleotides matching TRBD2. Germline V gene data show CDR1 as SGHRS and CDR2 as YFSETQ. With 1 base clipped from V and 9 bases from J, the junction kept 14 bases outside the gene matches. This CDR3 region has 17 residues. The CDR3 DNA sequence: TGCGCCAGCAGCTTGATGTTAGCGGGGGGACGCGCCGACACGCAGTATTTT. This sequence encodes CASSLMLAGGRADTQYF. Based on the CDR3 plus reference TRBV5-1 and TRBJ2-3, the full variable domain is KAGVTQTPRYLIKTRGQQVTLSCSPISGHRSVSWYQQTPGQGLQFLFEYFSETQRNKGNFPGRFSGRQFSNSRSEMNVSTLELGDSALYLCASSLMLAGGRADTQYFGPGTRLTVL.

CDR3 bases: TGTGCCAGCAGCGAATATAGCTATAATTCACCCCTCCACTTT. It specifies CASSEYSYNSPLHF. V usage is TRBV7-3 and J usage is TRBJ1-6, with no clear D. Per germline, CDR1 SGHTA and CDR2 FQGTGA. The V and J ends lost 5 bases and 3 bases respectively, with 8 bases between them. This CDR3 is 14 amino acids long.

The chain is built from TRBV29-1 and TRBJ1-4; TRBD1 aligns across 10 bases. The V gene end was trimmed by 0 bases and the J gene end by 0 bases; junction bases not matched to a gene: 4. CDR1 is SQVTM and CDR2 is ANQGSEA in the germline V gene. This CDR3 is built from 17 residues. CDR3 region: CSVEDGDRGATNEKLFF. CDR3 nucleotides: TGCAGCGTTGAAGATGGGGACAGGGGTGCAACTAATGAAAAACTGTTTTTT.

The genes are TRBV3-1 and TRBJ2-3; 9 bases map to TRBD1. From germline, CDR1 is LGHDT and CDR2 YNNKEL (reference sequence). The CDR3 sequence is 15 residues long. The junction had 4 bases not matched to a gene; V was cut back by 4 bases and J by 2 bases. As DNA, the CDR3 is TGTGCCAGCAGCCGGGGGACAGGGAACACAGATACGCAGTATTTT. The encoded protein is CASSRGTGNTDTQYF.

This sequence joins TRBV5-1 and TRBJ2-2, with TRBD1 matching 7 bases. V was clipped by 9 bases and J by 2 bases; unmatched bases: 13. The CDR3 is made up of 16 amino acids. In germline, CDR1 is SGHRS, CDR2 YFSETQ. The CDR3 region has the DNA TGCGCCACACGGACAGGACCCGAGAGAAACACCGGGGAGCTGTTTTTT. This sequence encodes CATRTGPERNTGELFF.

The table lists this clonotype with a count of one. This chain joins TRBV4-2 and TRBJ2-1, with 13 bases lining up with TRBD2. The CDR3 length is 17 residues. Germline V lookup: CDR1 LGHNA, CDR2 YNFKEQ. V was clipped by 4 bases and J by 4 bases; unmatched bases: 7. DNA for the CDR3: TGTGCCAGCAGCCCCGACGGGACTAGCGGGATGTACAATGAGCAGTTCTTC. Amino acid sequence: CASSPDGTSGMYNEQFF.

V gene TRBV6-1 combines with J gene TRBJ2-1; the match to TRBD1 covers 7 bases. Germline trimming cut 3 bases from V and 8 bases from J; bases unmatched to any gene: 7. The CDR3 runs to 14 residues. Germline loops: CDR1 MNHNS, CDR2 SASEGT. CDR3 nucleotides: TGTGCCAGCAGTGATCGACAGGGTGGGTATGAGCAGTTCTTC. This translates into CASSDRQGGYEQFF.

CDR3 bases: TGTGCCAGCAGTTTTTTTAACAGACAATCCTACGAGCAGTACTTC. Its protein is CASSFFNRQSYEQYF. The rearrangement links TRBV28 to TRBJ2-7; D is unclear. Germline V lookup: CDR1 MDHEN, CDR2 SYDVKM. V lost 3 bases to trimming and J lost 1 base, with 13 bases between them. The CDR3 is made up of 15 amino acids.

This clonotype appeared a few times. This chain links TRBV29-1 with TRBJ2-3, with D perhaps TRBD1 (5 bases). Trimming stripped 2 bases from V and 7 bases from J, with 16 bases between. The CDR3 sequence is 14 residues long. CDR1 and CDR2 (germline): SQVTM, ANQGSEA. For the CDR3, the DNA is TGCAGCGTTGAATGGGGCAGCTCGTCAAATACGCAGTATTTT. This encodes CSVEWGSSSNTQYF.

The CDR3 sequence: CASSPNLGPKNQPQHF. In DNA form, the CDR3 reads TGTGCCAGCAGCCCAAATCTGGGTCCTAAAAATCAGCCCCAGCATTTT. The chain employs TRBV28 and TRBJ1-5, with D uncertain. CDR1 and CDR2 (germline): MDHEN, SYDVKM. This CDR3 region has 16 residues. V dropped 6 bases and J dropped 4 bases, with 19 bases sitting between them. Together with reference TRBV28 and TRBJ1-5, the CDR3 gives the full variable domain: DVKVTQSSRYLVKRTGEKVFLECVQDMDHENMFWYRQDPGLGLRLIYFSYDVKMKEKGDIPEGYSVSREKKERFSLILESASTNQTSMYLCASSPNLGPKNQPQHFGDGTRLSIL.

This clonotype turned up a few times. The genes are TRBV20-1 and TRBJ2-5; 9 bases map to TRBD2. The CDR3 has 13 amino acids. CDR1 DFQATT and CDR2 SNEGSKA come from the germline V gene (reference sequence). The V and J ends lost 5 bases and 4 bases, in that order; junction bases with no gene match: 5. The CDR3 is CSAPGLAPETQYF. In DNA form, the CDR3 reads TGCAGTGCTCCGGGACTAGCTCCAGAGACCCAGTACTTC.

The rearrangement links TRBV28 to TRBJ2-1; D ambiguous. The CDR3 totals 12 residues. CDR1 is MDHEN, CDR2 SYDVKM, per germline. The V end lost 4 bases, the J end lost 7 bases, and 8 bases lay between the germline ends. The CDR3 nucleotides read TGTGCCAGCAGTTCGAGCCTAAATGAGCAGTTCTTC. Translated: CASSSSLNEQFF.

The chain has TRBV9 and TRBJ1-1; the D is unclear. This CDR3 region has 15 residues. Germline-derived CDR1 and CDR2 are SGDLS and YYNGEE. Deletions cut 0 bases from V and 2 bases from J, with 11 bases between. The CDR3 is CASSVVPGSNTEAFF. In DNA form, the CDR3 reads TGTGCCAGCAGCGTAGTACCGGGATCTAACACTGAAGCTTTCTTT. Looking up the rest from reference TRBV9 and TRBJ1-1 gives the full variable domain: DSGVTQTPKHLITATGQRVTLRCSPRSGDLSVYWYQQSLDQGLQFLIQYYNGEERAKGNILERFSAQQFPDLHSELNLSSLELGDSALYFCASSVVPGSNTEAFFGQGTRLTVV.

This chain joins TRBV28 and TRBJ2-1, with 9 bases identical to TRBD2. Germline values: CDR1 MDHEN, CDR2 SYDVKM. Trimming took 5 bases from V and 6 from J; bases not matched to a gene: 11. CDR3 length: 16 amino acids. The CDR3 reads CASSPARREGLNEQFF. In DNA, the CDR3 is TGTGCCAGCAGTCCCGCTCGGCGGGAGGGCCTCAATGAGCAGTTCTTC. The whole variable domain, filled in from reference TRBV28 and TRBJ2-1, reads DVKVTQSSRYLVKRTGEKVFLECVQDMDHENMFWYRQDPGLGLRLIYFSYDVKMKEKGDIPEGYSVSREKKERFSLILESASTNQTSMYLCASSPARREGLNEQFFGPGTRLTVL.

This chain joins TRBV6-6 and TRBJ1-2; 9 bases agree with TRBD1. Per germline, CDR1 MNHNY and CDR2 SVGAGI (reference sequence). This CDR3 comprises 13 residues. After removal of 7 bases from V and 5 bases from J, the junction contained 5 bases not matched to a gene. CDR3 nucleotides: TGTGCCAGCACGGGACAGGGCTTATATGGCTACACCTTC. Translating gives CASTGQGLYGYTF.

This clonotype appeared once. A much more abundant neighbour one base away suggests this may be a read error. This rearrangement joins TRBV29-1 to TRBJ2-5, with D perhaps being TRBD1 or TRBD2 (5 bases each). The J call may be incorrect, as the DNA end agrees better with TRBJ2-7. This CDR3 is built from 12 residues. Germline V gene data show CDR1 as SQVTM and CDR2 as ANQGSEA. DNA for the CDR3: TGCAGCGGGGGACGGGGTAACTACGAGCAGTACTTC. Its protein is CSGGRGNYEQYF.

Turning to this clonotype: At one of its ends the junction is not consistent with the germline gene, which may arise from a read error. In nucleotides, the CDR3 is TGTGCCATCCGTGAGGAGACCCCCGACCGGTTAGAGACCCAGTACTTC. Residues: CAIREETPDRLETQYF. The chain joins TRBV10-3 to TRBJ2-5; D remains unclear. Germline-derived CDR1 and CDR2 are ENHRY and SYGVKD. CDR3 size: 16 residues.

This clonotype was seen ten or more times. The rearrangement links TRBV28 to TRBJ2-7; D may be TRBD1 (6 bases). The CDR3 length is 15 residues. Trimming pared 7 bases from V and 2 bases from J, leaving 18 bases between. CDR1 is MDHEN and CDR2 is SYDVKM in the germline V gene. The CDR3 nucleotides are TGTGCCAGCACTCGAGGACAGTCGGGAACCTACGAGCAGTACTTC. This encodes CASTRGQSGTYEQYF. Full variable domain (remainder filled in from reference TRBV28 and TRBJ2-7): DVKVTQSSRYLVKRTGEKVFLECVQDMDHENMFWYRQDPGLGLRLIYFSYDVKMKEKGDIPEGYSVSREKKERFSLILESASTNQTSMYLCASTRGQSGTYEQYFGPGTRLTVT.

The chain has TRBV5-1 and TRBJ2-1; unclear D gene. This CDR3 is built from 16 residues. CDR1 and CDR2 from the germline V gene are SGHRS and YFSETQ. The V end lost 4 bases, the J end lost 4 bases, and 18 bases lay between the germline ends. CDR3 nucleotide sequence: TGCGCCAGCAGCCTGTCCATTTCGGGCTCATACAATGAGCAGTTCTTC. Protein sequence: CASSLSISGSYNEQFF.

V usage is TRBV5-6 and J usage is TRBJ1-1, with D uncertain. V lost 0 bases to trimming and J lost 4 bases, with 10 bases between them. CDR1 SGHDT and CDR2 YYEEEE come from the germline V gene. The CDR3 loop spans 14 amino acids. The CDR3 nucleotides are TGTGCCAGCAGCTTGGGAGACTGGGGCACTGAAGCTTTCTTT. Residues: CASSLGDWGTEAFF. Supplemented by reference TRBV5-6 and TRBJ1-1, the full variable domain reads DAGVTQSPTHLIKTRGQQVTLRCSPKSGHDTVSWYQQALGQGPQFIFQYYEEEERQRGNFPDRFSGHQFPNYSSELNVNALLLGDSALYLCASSLGDWGTEAFFGQGTRLTVV.

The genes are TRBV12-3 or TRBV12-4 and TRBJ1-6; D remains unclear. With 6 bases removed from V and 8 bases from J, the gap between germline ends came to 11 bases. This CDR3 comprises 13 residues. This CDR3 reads CASSPDRYSPLHF. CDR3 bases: TGTGCCAGCAGCCCAGACCGGTATTCACCCCTCCACTTT.

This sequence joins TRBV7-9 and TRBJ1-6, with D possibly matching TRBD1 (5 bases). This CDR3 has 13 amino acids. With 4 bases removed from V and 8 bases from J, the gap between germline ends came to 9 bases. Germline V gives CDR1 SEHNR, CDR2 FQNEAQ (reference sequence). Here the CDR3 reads CASSYDSYSPLHF. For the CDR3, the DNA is TGTGCCAGCAGCTACGACAGTTATTCACCCCTCCACTTT.

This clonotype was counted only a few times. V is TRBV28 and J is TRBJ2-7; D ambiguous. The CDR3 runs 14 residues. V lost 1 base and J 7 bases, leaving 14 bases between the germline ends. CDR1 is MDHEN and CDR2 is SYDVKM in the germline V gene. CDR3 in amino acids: CASSLLMSAGEQYF. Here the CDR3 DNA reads TGTGCCAGCAGTTTATTAATGAGCGCTGGGGAGCAGTACTTC.

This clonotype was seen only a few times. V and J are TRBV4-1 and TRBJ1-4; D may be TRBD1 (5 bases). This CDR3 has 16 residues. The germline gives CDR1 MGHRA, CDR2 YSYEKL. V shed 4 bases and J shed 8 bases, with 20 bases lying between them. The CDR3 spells CASSPPLLGGKEKLFF. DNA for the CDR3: TGCGCCAGCAGCCCACCTCTGCTCGGGGGGAAGGAAAAACTGTTTTTT.

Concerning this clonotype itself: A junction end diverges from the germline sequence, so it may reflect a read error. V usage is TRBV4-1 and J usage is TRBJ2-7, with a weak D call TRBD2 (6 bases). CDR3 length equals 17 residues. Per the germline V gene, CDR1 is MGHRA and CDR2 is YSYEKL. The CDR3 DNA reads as TGCACCAGCAGCCTACGCTCACGGGGAGGATCCCCCTACGAGCAGTACTTC. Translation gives CTSSLRSRGGSPYEQYF.

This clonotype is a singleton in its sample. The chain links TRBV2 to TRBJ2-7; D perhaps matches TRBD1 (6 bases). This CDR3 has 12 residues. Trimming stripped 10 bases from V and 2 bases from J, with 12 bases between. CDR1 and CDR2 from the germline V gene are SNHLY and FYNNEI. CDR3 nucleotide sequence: TGTGCCAATGGGGGCAGTGCCTACGAGCAGTACTTC. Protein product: CANGGSAYEQYF. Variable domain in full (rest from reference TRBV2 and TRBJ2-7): EPEVTQTPSHQVTQMGQEVILRCVPISNHLYFYWYRQILGQKVEFLVSFYNNEISEKSEIFDDQFSVERPDGSNFTLKIRSTKLEDSAMYFCANGGSAYEQYFGPGTRLTVT.

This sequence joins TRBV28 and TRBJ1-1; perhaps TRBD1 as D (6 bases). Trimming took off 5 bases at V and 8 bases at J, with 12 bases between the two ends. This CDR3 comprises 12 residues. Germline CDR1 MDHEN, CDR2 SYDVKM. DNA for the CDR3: TGTGCCAGCAGTACCTACAGGGAGGAAGCTTTCTTT. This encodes CASSTYREEAFF.

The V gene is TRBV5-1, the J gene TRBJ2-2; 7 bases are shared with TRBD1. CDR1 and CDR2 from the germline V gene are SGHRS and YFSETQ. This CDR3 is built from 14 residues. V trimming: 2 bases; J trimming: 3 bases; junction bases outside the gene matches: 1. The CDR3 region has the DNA TGCGCCAGCAGCTTCAGGGGGTACACCGGGGAGCTGTTTTTT. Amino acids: CASSFRGYTGELFF.

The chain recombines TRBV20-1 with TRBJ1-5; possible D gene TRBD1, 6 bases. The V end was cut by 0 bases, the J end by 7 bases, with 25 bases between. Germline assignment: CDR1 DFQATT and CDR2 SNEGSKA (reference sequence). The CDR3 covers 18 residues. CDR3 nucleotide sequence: TGCAGTGCTAGAGATCTAACCCAGGGACACCCCAATGAGCAGCCCCAGCATTTT. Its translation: CSARDLTQGHPNEQPQHF.